Sequencing of this T cell receptor (beta chain) was carried out in a study of blood T cell repertoires in COVID-19. Some clones are missing from TCRdb's copy, which holds only in-frame ones; the method was immunoSEQ multiplex PCR. Seen here are roughly 150,000 clones, approximately 91% observed once, and the top ten hold approximately 5%. Germline CDR1 reads GTSNPN; CDR2 reads SVGIG (reference sequence). The ends lost 2 bases at V and 3 bases at J; junction bases unmatched: 4. The CDR3 runs to 14 residues. Sample: peripheral blood. The chain has TRBV30 and TRBJ1-3, with TRBD1 matching over 7 bases. The receptor's source is a young man with COVID-19, enrolled during active disease. CDR3 coding DNA: TGTGCCTGGAGTCAGGGGGAGAGTGGAAACACCATATATTTT. It yields the protein CAWSQGESGNTIYF.